The source of this TCR beta chain is a study of OX40 agonist ivuxolimab in advanced cancers. Study-wide background: At doses from 0.01 to 10 mg/kg, patients were given intravenous ivuxolimab every 2 weeks. Prior anti-PD-1, anti-PD-L1 or anti-CTLA-4 therapy did not bar entry, and about 40% had some.

Study-wide results and limits: CD4+ and CD8+ blood T cells expanded clonally by week 6 at 0.1 to 3.0 mg/kg. Some patients without response likewise showed low normalized clonal expansion.

Generated by immunoSEQ multiplex PCR, the TCRdb table keeps only in-frame clones and is missing some. This sample has approximately 100,000 clones, with roughly 90% found just once. V dropped 10 bases and J dropped 3 bases, with 19 bases sitting between them. This CDR3 contains 14 residues. CDR1 and CDR2 (germline): LNHDA, SQIVND (reference sequence). On this clone: What it binds is unknown.

The genes are TRBV19 and TRBJ2-7; D not certain. This clonotype was sampled from an adult with an advanced solid tumor such as melanoma, head and neck, liver or kidney cancer. The specimen was CD4+ or CD8+ T cells sorted from blood, collected in a trial of the OX40 agonist ivuxolimab. DNA of the CDR3: TGTGCCACTATGAAAGCCGGACCCAACTACGAGCAGTACTTC. This encodes CATMKAGPNYEQYF.